This T cell receptor beta chain was retrieved from a study of T-cell reconstitution after alpha-beta-depleted transplantation in children. The V end was cut by 0 bases, the J end by 0 bases, with 7 bases between. There are 15 residues in the CDR3. CDR1 SGDLS and CDR2 YYNGEE come from the germline V gene. At least ten counts were recorded for this clonotype. The library targeted TCRbeta and was prepared with unique molecular identifiers. TCRdb independently ran MiXCR on the PCR reads; one entry per CDR3 protein. Altogether approximately 44,000 distinct CDR3 sequences are present, about 5.7% being singletons, with the ten largest covering about 33%.

The source was PBMCs, mostly from graft donor cells, collected 60 days after TCRalphabeta/CD19-depleted stem cell transplant. The V call is TRBV9, the J call TRBJ2-4; a possible D gene is TRBD1 (5 bases). The TCR was taken from a female patient between 2 and 15 years old who had a stem cell transplant for aplastic anemia, so the T cells may come from the graft donor. Here the CDR3 reads CASSVAGLAKNIQYF. CDR3 nucleotides: TGTGCCAGCAGCGTAGCAGGGCTAGCCAAAAACATTCAGTACTTC.